This TCR beta chain was recorded in a study of T cell responses to AZD1222 COVID-19 vaccine. The CDR3 has 12 residues. Germline V gene data show CDR1 as SGDLS and CDR2 as YYNGEE. Trimming cost V 4 bases and J 10 bases; bases outside gene matches: 5. As concerns this clone: Its specificity is not known.

The method was immunoSEQ multiplex PCR; TCRdb's version includes in-frame clones alone and lacks a portion of them. The sample includes 150,000 to 200,000 clones, 94% of them seen just once. Findings and limits, study-wide: Only a handful of AZD1222 recipients tested seropositive at baseline. The repertoires were collected only after the peak T cell response. Spike-specific TCR breadth rose after two AZD1222 doses, and depth rose as well.

The material sequenced was peripheral blood, taken 28 days after the second AZD1222 dose. V is TRBV9 and J is TRBJ2-1, with 7 bases aligning to TRBD2. The sequence came from an adult who received the AZD1222 COVID-19 vaccine. CDR3 DNA: TGTGCCAGCAGCTCTCGGGGAGGGGAGCAGTTCTTC. Translating it yields CASSSRGGEQFF.